These 5 T cell receptor beta chains originate from one sample sequenced in a study of T-cell memory formation after mild COVID-19. Each CDR3 protein is one row after TCRdb ran MiXCR on the 5' RACE reads. The sample comprises roughly 320,000 distinct CDR3 sequences, around 27% of which are singletons, and approximately 13% rests with the top ten. Sequencing was done on a sample of PBMCs or a T cell subset sorted from them (not recorded which). Source of these receptors: an adult woman who had mild COVID-19 (a few samples of this study predate the infection). Cell type and time point are not known.

By sample fraction, this clonotype is medium-sized. The chain has TRBV7-8 and TRBJ2-3; 7 bases match TRBD2. J lost 1 base, V lost 2 bases, and 6 bases had no gene match. The CDR3 length is 16 residues. CDR1 is SGHVS and CDR2 is FQNEAQ in the germline V gene. The DNA of the CDR3 is TGTGCCAGCAGCTTACCGGGGGGAACGGGCACAGATACGCAGTATTTT. Protein: CASSLPGGTGTDTQYF. Combining the CDR3 with reference TRBV7-8 and TRBJ2-3 gives the whole variable domain GAGVSQSPRYKVAKRGQDVALRCDPISGHVSLFWYQQALGQGPEFLTYFQNEAQLDKSGLPSDRFFAERPEGSVSTLKIQRTQQEDSAVYLCASSLPGGTGTDTQYFGPGTRLTVL.

This clonotype has just a few counts. The genes are TRBV4-2 and TRBJ2-7; no firm D call. Germline loops: CDR1 LGHNA, CDR2 YNFKEQ. V shed 0 bases and J shed 0 bases, with 9 bases lying between them. The CDR3 is 15 amino acids. CDR3 in DNA: TGTGCCAGCAGCCAAGATGGGGTCAGCTCCTACGAGCAGTACTTC. It is translated as CASSQDGVSSYEQYF.

This clonotype has more than one count but fewer than ten. The gene calls are TRBV9 and TRBJ2-1, with D possibly TRBD2 on 5 matching bases. The V gene's germline CDR1 is SGDLS and CDR2 YYNGEE. This CDR3 comprises 13 residues. Between the trimmed V and J ends, which lost 3 bases and 9 bases, there was a span of 13 bases. CDR3: CASSGRWTPEQFF. CDR3 nucleotide sequence: TGTGCCAGCAGCGGGCGCTGGACTCCTGAGCAGTTCTTC.

This clonotype was seen a few times. The chain is built from TRBV29-1 and TRBJ2-7; a weak D match, TRBD1 (7 bases). Germline V CDR1 and CDR2: SQVTM, ANQGSEA. V was pared by 7 bases and J by 0 bases, with 10 bases between. The CDR3 contains 12 residues. Here the CDR3 reads CSGGTDSYEQYF. CDR3 coding DNA: TGCAGCGGCGGGACAGACTCCTACGAGCAGTACTTC.

The table lists this clonotype with a few counts. This chain joins TRBV30 and TRBJ2-7, with D perhaps matching TRBD1 (5 bases). The V end lost 4 bases, the J end lost 3 bases, and 7 bases lay between the germline ends. CDR3 length: 11 amino acids. CDR1 and CDR2 (germline): GTSNPN, SVGIG (reference sequence). The CDR3 sequence is CAWIRGYEQYF. CDR3 DNA: TGTGCCTGGATTAGGGGCTACGAGCAGTACTTC.